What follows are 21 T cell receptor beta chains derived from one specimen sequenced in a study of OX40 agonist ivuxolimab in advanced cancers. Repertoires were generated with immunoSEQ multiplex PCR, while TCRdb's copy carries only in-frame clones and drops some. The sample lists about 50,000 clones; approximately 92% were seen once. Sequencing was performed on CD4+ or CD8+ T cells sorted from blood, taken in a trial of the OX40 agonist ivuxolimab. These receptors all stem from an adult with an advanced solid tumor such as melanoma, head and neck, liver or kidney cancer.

The DNA for the CDR3 is TGCGCCAGCAGCTTCAGACTAGCGGGCTATGAGGGCACAGATACGCAGTATTTT. This translates into CASSFRLAGYEGTDTQYF. The chain uses TRBV5-1 and TRBJ2-3; the match to TRBD2 covers 10 bases. The CDR3 is 18 amino acids. Germline assignment: CDR1 SGHRS and CDR2 YFSETQ. J gave up 1 base and V 2 bases, and 10 bases lay outside the gene matches.

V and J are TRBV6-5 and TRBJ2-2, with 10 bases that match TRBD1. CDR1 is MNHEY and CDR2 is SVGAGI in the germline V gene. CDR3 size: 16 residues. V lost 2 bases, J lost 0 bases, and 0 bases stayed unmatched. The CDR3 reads CASSYGTGANTGELFF. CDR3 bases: TGTGCCAGCAGTTACGGGACAGGGGCGAACACCGGGGAGCTGTTTTTT.

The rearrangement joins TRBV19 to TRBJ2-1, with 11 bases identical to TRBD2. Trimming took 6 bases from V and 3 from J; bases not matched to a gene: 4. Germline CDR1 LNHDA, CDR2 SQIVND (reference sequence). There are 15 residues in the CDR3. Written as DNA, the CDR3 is TGTGCCAGTAGCATACTAGCGGGGGACTACAATGAGCAGTTCTTC. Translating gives CASSILAGDYNEQFF.

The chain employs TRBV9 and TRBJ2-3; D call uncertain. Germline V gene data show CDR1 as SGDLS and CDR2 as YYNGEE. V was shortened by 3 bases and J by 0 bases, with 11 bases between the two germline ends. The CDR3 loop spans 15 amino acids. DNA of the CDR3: TGTGCCAGCAGCGAAATCGATTCTAGCACAGATACGCAGTATTTT. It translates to CASSEIDSSTDTQYF. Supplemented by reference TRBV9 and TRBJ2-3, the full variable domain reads DSGVTQTPKHLITATGQRVTLRCSPRSGDLSVYWYQQSLDQGLQFLIQYYNGEERAKGNILERFSAQQFPDLHSELNLSSLELGDSALYFCASSEIDSSTDTQYFGPGTRLTVL.

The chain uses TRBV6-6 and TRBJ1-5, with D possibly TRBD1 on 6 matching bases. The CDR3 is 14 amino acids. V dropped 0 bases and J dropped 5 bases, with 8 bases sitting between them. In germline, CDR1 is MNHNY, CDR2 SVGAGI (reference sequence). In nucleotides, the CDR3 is TGTGCCAGCAGTTACTCAGAGGGGGATCAGCCCCAGCATTTT. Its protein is CASSYSEGDQPQHF.

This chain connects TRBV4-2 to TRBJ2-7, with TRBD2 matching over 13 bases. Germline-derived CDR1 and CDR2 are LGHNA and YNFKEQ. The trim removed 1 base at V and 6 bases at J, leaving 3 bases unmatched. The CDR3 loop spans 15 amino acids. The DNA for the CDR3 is TGTGCCAGCAGCCAAGTCGGACTAGCGGGAGTCGAGCAGTACTTC. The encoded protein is CASSQVGLAGVEQYF.

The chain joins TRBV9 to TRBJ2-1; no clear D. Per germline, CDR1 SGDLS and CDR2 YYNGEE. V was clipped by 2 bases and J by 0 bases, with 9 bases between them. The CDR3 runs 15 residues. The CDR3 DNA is TGTGCCAGCAGCGTGACTGTAAGCTCCTACAATGAGCAGTTCTTC. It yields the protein CASSVTVSSYNEQFF. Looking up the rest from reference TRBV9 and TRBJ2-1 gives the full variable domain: DSGVTQTPKHLITATGQRVTLRCSPRSGDLSVYWYQQSLDQGLQFLIQYYNGEERAKGNILERFSAQQFPDLHSELNLSSLELGDSALYFCASSVTVSSYNEQFFGPGTRLTVL.

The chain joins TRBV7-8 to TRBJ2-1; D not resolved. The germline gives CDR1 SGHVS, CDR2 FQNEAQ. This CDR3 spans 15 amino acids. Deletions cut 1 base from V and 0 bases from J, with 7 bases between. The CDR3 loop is CASSLGGTSYNEQFF. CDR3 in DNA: TGTGCCAGCAGCTTAGGGGGAACCTCCTACAATGAGCAGTTCTTC.

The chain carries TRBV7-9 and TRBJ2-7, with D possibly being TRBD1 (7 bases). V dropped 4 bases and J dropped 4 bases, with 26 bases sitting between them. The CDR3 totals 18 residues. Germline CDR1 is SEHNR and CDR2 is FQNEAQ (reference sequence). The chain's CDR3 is CASSSTQPSPGGIYEQYF. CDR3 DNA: TGTGCCAGCAGCTCCACGCAACCCTCGCCAGGGGGGATTTACGAGCAGTACTTC. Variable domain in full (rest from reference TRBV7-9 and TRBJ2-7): DTGVSQNPRHKITKRGQNVTFRCDPISEHNRLYWYRQTLGQGPEFLTYFQNEAQLEKSRLLSDRFSAERPKGSFSTLEIQRTEQGDSAMYLCASSSTQPSPGGIYEQYFGPGTRLTVT.

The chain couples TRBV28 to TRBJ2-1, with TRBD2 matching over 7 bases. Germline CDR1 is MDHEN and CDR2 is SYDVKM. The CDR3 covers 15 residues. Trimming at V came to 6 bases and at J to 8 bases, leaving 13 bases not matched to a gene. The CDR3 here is CASSLVQGGSDEQFF. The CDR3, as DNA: TGTGCCAGCAGCCTAGTTCAGGGCGGGAGCGATGAGCAGTTCTTC.

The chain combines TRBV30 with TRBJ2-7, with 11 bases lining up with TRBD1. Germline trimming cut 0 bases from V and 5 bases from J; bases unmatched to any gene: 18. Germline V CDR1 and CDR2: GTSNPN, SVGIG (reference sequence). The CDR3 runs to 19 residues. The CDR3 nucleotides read TGTGCCTGGAGTGTAGTCGGTGTGGGACAGGGGGTCTTGGTGGACGAGCAGTACTTC. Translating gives CAWSVVGVGQGVLVDEQYF.

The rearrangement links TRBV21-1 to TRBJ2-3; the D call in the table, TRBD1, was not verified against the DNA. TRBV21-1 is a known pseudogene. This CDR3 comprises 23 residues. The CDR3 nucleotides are TGTGCCAGCAGCATACGACAGGGGGAGAGGACGCTAGTCCAGATTCACCTCACAGATACGCAGTATTTT. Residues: CASSIRQGERTLVQIHLTDTQYF.

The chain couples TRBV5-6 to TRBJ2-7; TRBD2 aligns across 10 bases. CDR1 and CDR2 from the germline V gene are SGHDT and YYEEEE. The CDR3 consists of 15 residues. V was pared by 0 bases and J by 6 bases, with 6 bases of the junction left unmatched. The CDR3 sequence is CASSLALAGEGEQYF. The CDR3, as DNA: TGTGCCAGCAGCTTGGCCCTAGCGGGAGAGGGCGAGCAGTACTTC.

CDR3 protein: CASRQGAGNEQFF. CDR3 sequence (DNA): TGTGCCAGCAGACAGGGGGCTGGGAATGAGCAGTTCTTC. V and J are TRBV28 and TRBJ2-1; TRBD1 agrees at 9 bases. Trimming cost V 6 bases and J 7 bases; bases outside gene matches: 4. The CDR3 sequence is 13 residues long. Germline CDR1 and CDR2: MDHEN and SYDVKM.

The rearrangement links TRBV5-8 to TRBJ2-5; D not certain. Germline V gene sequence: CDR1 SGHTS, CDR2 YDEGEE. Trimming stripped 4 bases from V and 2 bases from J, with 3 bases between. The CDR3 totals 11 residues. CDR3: CASSTQETQYF. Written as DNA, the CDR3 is TGTGCCAGCAGCACGCAAGAGACCCAGTACTTC. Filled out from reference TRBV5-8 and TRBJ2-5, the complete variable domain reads EAGVTQSPTHLIKTRGQQATLRCSPISGHTSVYWYQQALGLGLQFLLWYDEGEERNRGNFPPRFSGRQFPNYSSELNVNALELEDSALYLCASSTQETQYFGPGTRLLVL.

CDR3 DNA: TGTGCCAGCAGGCCGTTTCTGGAGAACATTCAGTACTTC. Its translation: CASRPFLENIQYF. The rearrangement links TRBV2 to TRBJ2-4; D gene ambiguous. V lost 6 bases and J lost 7, with 13 bases in between. Looked up from germline, CDR1 is SNHLY and CDR2 is FYNNEI. The CDR3 runs to 13 residues.

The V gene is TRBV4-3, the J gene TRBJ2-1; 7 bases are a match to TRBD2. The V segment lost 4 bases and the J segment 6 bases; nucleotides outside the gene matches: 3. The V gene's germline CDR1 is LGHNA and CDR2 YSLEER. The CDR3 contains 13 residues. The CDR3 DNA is TGCGCCAGCAGCCTCGGACTAGTCAATGAGCAGTTCTTC. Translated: CASSLGLVNEQFF.

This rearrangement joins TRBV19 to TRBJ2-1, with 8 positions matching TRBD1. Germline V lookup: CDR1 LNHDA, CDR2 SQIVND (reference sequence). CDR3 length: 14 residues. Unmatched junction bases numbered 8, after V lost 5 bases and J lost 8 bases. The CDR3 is CASSRGRGLDEQFF. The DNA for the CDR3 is TGTGCCAGTAGTCGGGGCAGGGGGCTCGATGAGCAGTTCTTC.

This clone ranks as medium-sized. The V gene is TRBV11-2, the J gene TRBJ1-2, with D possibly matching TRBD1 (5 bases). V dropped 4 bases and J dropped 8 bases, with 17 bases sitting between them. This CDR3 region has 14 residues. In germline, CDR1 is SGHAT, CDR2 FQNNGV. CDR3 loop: CASSSGADYQGYTF. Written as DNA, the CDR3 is TGTGCCAGCAGCTCCGGGGCCGATTACCAAGGCTACACCTTC.

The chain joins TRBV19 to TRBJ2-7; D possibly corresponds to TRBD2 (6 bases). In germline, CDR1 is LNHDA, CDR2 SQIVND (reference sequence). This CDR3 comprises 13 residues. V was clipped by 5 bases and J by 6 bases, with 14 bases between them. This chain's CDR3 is CASSPGASLEQYF. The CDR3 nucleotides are TGTGCCAGTAGTCCGGGAGCGTCTCTCGAGCAGTACTTC.

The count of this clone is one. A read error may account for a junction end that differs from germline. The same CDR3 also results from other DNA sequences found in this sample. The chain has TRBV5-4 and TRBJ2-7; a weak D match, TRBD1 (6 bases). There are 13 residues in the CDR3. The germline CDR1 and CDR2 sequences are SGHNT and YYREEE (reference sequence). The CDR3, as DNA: TGCGCCAGCAGCTTGGGACACCTTCATGGGCAGTACTTC. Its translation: CASSLGHLHGQYF.